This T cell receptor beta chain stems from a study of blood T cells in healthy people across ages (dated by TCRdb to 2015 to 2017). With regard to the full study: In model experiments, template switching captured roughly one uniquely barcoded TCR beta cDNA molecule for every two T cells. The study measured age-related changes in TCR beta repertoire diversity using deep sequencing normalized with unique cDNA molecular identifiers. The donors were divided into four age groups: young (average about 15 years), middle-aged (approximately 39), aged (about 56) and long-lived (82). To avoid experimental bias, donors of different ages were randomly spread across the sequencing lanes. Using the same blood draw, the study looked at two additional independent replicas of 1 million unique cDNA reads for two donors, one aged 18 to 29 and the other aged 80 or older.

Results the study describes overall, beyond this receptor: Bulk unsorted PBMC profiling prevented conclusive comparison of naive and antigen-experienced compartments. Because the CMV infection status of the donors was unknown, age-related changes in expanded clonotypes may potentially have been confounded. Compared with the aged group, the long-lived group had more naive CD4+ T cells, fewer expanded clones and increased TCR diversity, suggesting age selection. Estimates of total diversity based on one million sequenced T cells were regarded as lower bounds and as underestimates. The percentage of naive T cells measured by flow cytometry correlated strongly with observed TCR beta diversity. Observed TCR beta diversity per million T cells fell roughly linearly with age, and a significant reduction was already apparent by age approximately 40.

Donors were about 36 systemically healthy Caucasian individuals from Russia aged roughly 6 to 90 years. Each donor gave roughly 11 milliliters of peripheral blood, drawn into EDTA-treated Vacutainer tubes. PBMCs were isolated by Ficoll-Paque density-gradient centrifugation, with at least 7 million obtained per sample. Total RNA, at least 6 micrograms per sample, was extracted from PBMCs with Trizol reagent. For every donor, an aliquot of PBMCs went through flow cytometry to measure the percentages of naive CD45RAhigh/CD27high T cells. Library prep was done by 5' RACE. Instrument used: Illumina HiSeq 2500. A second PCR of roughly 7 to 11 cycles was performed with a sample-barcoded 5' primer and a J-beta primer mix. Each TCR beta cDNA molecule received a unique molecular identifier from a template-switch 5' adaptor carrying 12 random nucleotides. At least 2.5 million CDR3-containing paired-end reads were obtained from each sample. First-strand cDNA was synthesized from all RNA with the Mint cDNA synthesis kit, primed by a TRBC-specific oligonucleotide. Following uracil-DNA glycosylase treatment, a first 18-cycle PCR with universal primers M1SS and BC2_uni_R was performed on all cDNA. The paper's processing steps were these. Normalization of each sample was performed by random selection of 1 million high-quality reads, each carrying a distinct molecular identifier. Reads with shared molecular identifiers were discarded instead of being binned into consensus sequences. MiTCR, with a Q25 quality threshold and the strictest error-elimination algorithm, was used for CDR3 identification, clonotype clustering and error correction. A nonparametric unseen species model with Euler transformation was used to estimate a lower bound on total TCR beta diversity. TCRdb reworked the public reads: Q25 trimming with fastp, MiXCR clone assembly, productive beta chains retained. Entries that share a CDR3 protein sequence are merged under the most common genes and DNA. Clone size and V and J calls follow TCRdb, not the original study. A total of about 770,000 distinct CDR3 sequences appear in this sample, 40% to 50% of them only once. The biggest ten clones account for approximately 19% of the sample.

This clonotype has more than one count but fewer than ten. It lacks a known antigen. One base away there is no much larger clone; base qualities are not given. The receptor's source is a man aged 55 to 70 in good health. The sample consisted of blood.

The CDR3 region reads CASTGMGPQETQYF. The DNA reads TGCGCCAGCACGGGTATGGGTCCCCAAGAGACCCAGTACTTC. This chain is built from TRBV5-1 and TRBJ2-5; a confident D gene designation cannot be given. Looking up the germline V gene yields CDR1 SGHRS and CDR2 YFSETQ. CDR3 length: 14 amino acids, cysteine to phenylalanine. Just the 42-base CDR3 DNA is kept, in frame starting at base 1. V loses 6 bases, J loses 1 base, and the germline ends lie 13 bases apart.